The T cell receptor beta chain described here comes from a study of response to subunit inactivated influenza vaccine. Study-wide results and limits: Each seasonal influenza vaccination, the authors suggested, recruits few new T cells.

After removal of 6 bases from V and 2 bases from J, the junction contained 6 bases not matched to a gene. Germline CDR1 reads MDHEN; CDR2 reads SYDVKM. CDR3 length: 14 amino acids. This clonotype was picked up a small number of times. Its specificity is not known. TCRdb passed the RT-PCR reads through MiXCR, listing each CDR3 protein once. Here the sample spans under 850,000 distinct CDR3 sequences, around 20% being singletons. The material was PBMCs from blood, obtained more than 4 days after vaccination. The chain couples TRBV28 to TRBJ2-7, with 8 bases fitting TRBD1. The receptor comes from a man aged 50 or older who received an inactivated influenza vaccine. This chain's CDR3 is CASRRQGSTYEQYF. The CDR3 nucleotides read TGTGCCAGCAGAAGACAGGGGTCCACCTACGAGCAGTACTTC.